The clone carrying this T cell receptor (beta chain) was observed many times. Antigen specificity is unknown. The data derive from a study of T cells after yellow fever vaccination. Each CDR3 protein gets one entry after TCRdb re-called the 5' RACE reads with MiXCR. The data show roughly 120,000 distinct CDR3 sequences, 6% to 8% seen once. General study findings and limits: CD4 and CD8 compartments shared a small share of clonotypes.

V was shortened by 6 bases and J by 4 bases, with 18 bases between the two germline ends. The CDR3 loop spans 15 amino acids. Germline V gene sequence: CDR1 LGHNT, CDR2 FRNRAP. Sequences were derived from CD4+ T cells sorted from PBMCs, sampled around 10 days after the first yellow fever vaccination. The source is a man between 18 and 29 years old who received the YFV17D yellow fever vaccine. This chain links TRBV12-5 with TRBJ1-2; TRBD1 is a possible D gene (5 bases). The CDR3 is CASGRWAGSIYGYTF. Here the CDR3 DNA reads TGTGCTAGTGGCCGATGGGCAGGGAGTATCTATGGCTACACCTTC.